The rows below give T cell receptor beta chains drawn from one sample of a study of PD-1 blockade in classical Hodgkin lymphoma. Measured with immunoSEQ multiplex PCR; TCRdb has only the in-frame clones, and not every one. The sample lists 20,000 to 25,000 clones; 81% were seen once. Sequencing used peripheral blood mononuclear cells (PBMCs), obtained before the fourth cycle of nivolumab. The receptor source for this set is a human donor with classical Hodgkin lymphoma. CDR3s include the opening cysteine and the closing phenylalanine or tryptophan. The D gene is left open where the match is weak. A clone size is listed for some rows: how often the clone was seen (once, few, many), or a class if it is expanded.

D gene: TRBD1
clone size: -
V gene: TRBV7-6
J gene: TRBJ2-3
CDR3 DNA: TGTGCCAGCAGCTCACCCGGACAGGGGGCTCCCACAGATACGCAGTATTTT
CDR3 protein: CASSSPGQGAPTDTQYF

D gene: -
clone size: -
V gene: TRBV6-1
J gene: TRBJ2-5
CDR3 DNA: TGTGCCAGCAGTGAAGCCGGGGGAGGTGTCCAAGAGACCCAGTACTTC
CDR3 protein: CASSEAGGGVQETQYF

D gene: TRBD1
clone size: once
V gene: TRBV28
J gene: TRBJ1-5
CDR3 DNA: TGTGCCAGCACCCAGGGGGGGTCGGGGCCCCAGCATTTT
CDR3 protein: CASTQGGSGPQHF

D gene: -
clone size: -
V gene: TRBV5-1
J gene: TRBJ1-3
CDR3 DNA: TGCGCCAGCAGCGACTTCTCTGGAAACACCATATATTTT
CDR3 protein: CASSDFSGNTIYF

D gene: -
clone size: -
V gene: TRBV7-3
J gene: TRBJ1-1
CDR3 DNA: TGTGCCAGCAGCCCCAACCCAGGGCTCGAAGCTTTCTTT
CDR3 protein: CASSPNPGLEAFF

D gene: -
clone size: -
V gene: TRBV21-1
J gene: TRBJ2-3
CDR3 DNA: TGTGCCAGCAGCACGGGACTAGCGGGAGTGGAATGCGGCACAGATACGCAGTATTTT
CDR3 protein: CASSTGLAGVECGTDTQYF

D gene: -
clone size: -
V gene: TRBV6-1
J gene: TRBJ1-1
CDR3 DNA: TGTGCCAGCATGAACAGGGTCGTGAACACTGAAGCTTTCTTT
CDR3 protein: CASMNRVVNTEAFF

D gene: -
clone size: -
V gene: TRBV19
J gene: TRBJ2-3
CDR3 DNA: TGTGCCAGTAGTAGACACAGGGTTCAGGACACAGATACGCAGTATTTT
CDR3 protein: CASSRHRVQDTDTQYF

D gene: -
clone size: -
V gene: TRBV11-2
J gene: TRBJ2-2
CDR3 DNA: TGTGCCAGCAGCCCCAGGGGAGGTATCGGGGAGCTGTTTTTT
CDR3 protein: CASSPRGGIGELFF

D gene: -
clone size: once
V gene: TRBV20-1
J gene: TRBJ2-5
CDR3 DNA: TGCACGGCAGGGGTAGAGACCCAGTACTTC
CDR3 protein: CTAGVETQYF

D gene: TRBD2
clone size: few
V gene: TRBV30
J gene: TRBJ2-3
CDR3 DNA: TGTGCCTGGAGGGGGACTATTACTCCCGCAGATACGCAGTATTTT
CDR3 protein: CAWRGTITPADTQYF

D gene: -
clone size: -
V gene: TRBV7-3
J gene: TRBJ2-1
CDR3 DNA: TGTGCCAGCAGCTTAACAAGGGCGGGCTCCTACAATGAGCAGTTCTTC
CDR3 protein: CASSLTRAGSYNEQFF

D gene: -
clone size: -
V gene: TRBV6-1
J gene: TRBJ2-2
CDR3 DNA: TGTGCCAGCAGTGACCGGGATAGGGGAGTCACCCCCTACACCGGGGAGCTGTTTTTT
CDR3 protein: CASSDRDRGVTPYTGELFF

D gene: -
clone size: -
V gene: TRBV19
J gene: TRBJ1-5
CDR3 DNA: TGTGCCAGTAGTCCACAGGGACTGCAGCCCCAGCATTTT
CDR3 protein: CASSPQGLQPQHF

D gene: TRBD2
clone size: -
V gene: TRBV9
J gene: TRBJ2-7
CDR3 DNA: TGTGCCAGCAGCGTAGCCCCTAGCGGGGACCAACGCTCCTACGAGCAGTACTTC
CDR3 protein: CASSVAPSGDQRSYEQYF

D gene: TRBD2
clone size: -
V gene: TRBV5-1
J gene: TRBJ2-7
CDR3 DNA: TGCGCCAGCAGCTCCGGGACTAGCGGGAGGGTGTCCTACGAGCAGTACTTC
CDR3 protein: CASSSGTSGRVSYEQYF

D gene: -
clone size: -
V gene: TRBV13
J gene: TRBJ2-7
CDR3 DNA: TGTGCCAGCAGCTCCGGACTACCGAACGAGCAGTACTTC
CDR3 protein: CASSSGLPNEQYF